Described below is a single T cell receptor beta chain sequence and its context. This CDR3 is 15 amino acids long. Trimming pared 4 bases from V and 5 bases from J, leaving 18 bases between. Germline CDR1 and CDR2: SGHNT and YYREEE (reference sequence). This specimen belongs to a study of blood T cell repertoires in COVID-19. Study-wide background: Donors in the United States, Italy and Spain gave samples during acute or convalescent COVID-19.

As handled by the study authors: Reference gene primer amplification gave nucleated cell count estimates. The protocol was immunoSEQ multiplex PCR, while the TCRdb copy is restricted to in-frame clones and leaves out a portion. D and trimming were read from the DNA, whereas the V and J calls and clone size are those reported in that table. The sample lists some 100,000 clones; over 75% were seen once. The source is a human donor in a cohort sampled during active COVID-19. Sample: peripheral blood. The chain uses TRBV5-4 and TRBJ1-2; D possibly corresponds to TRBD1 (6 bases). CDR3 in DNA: TGTGCCAGCAGCGCACCCTTTACAGGGATTTATGGCTACACCTTC. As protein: CASSAPFTGIYGYTF.